These 11 T cell receptor beta chains came from one sample sequenced in a study of blood T cells in healthy people across ages. A sample-barcoded 5' primer and a J-beta primer mix were used in a second PCR of about 7 to 12 cycles. One entry per CDR3 protein, called by TCRdb with MiXCR from the 5' RACE reads. The sample has under 2 million distinct CDR3 sequences, 34% seen once. Sample: blood. These TCRs come from a woman aged 30 to 39 in good health.

The rearrangement joins TRBV24-1 to TRBJ2-3; D uncertain. CDR1 and CDR2 from the germline V gene are KGHDR and SFDVKD. V was pared by 3 bases and J by 3 bases, with 6 bases between. CDR3 length equals 13 residues. DNA of the CDR3: TGTGCCACCAGTGATAAGTTTACAGATACGCAGTATTTT. As protein: CATSDKFTDTQYF.

The sample holds many counts of this clonotype. The chain carries TRBV4-1 and TRBJ2-7; 10 nucleotides match TRBD1. J lost 6 bases, V lost 0 bases, and 5 bases had no gene match. CDR3 size: 15 residues. The germline gives CDR1 MGHRA, CDR2 YSYEKL. The CDR3 DNA reads as TGCGCCAGCAGCCAAGATCTGGGACAGGGGCGCGAGCAGTACTTC. It is translated as CASSQDLGQGREQYF.

This chain joins TRBV25-1 and TRBJ1-1; TRBD1 is a possible D gene (5 bases). Germline V gene sequence: CDR1 MGHDK, CDR2 SYGVNS. CDR3 length: 16 amino acids. The V end lost 1 base, the J end lost 4 bases, and 16 bases lay between the germline ends. CDR3 sequence reads: CASSESGRGRRTEAFF. The DNA of the CDR3 is TGTGCCAGCAGTGAATCGGGAAGGGGCCGCCGCACTGAAGCTTTCTTT.

CDR3 nucleotides: TGCAGTGCTAGAGGGGGGACTAGCGGGGCTGACTACGAGCAGTACTTC. As protein: CSARGGTSGADYEQYF. The chain uses TRBV20-1 and TRBJ2-7; 13 nucleotides match TRBD2. Germline trimming cut 1 base from V and 3 bases from J; bases unmatched to any gene: 6. Per germline, CDR1 DFQATT and CDR2 SNEGSKA (reference sequence). This CDR3 has 16 amino acids.

This clonotype was seen a single time. The genes are TRBV6-5 and TRBJ2-7, with 10 bases identical to TRBD1. The junction had 5 bases not matched to a gene; V was cut back by 2 bases and J by 4 bases. The germline V gene encodes CDR1 MNHEY and CDR2 SVGAGI. This CDR3 is built from 15 residues. The CDR3 sequence: CASSYAGTGVYEQYF. The CDR3 coding sequence is TGTGCCAGCAGTTACGCCGGGACAGGGGTGTACGAGCAGTACTTC.

A few counts support this clonotype. This chain connects TRBV6-4 to TRBJ2-1; 10 bases line up with TRBD2. V was clipped by 6 bases and J by 8 bases; unmatched bases: 10. The V gene's germline CDR1 is MRHNA and CDR2 SNTAGT. The CDR3 has 15 amino acids. CDR3 sequence reads: CASSHGASGSHEQFF. The CDR3 nucleotides are TGTGCCAGCAGCCACGGGGCTAGCGGGAGTCATGAGCAGTTCTTC.

V gene TRBV9 combines with J gene TRBJ2-3, with a possible D match to TRBD2 (5 bases). CDR1 is SGDLS and CDR2 is YYNGEE in the germline V gene. The CDR3 covers 16 residues. Between the trimmed V and J ends, which lost 0 bases and 4 bases, there was a span of 15 bases. In DNA, the CDR3 is TGTGCCAGCAGCGTAGGGTTGGGAGAAACAGCAGATACGCAGTATTTT. Amino acid sequence: CASSVGLGETADTQYF.

The chain has TRBV19 and TRBJ2-7; no clear D. Trimming stripped 3 bases from V and 1 base from J, with 7 bases between. The germline V gene has CDR1 LNHDA and CDR2 SQIVND (reference sequence). This CDR3 is 13 amino acids long. CDR3 coding DNA: TGTGCCAGTAGTATTGTAGTTTCCTACGAGCAGTACTTC. This encodes CASSIVVSYEQYF.

This clonotype was counted ten times or more. The V call is TRBV4-1, the J call TRBJ2-4; D could derive from TRBD1 or TRBD2 (6 bases each). V lost 1 base to trimming and J lost 0 bases, with 10 bases between them. The CDR3 totals 16 residues. The germline gives CDR1 MGHRA, CDR2 YSYEKL. The CDR3 loop is CASSQGRGLAKNIQYF. The CDR3 DNA reads as TGCGCCAGCAGCCAAGGACGGGGGCTAGCCAAAAACATTCAGTACTTC.

There are many counts of this clonotype. The chain combines TRBV10-3 with TRBJ2-3; D is uncertain. Germline V lookup: CDR1 ENHRY, CDR2 SYGVKD. Trimming removed 3 bases from V and 6 bases from J, with 19 bases in between. The CDR3 runs 16 residues. CDR3 sequence: CAISDEALMEGDTQYF. The CDR3 nucleotides read TGTGCCATCAGTGACGAAGCATTGATGGAAGGGGATACGCAGTATTTT.

The table lists this clonotype with a few counts. The J gene is TRBJ2-3, the V gene TRBV10-3, with a possible D match to TRBD2 (6 bases). Trimming took 2 bases from V and 6 from J, leaving 9 bases between them. Looked up from germline, CDR1 is ENHRY and CDR2 is SYGVKD. The CDR3 consists of 13 residues. CDR3 sequence: CAISEGGFDTQYF. The CDR3 region has the DNA TGTGCCATCAGTGAGGGGGGGTTCGATACGCAGTATTTT.